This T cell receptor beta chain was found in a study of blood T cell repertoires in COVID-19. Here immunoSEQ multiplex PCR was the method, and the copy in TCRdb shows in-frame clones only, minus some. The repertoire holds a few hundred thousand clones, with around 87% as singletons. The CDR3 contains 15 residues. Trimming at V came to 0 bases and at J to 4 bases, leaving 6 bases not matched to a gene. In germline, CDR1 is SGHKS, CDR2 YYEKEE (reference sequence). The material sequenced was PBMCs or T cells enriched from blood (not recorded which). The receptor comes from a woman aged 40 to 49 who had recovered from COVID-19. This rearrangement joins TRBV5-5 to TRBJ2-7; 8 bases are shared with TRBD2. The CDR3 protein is CASSLESSGLYEQYF. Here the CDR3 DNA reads TGTGCCAGCAGCTTGGAGTCTAGCGGGTTATACGAGCAGTACTTC.